This T cell receptor (beta chain) appears in the sequencing data of a study of T cells expressing NK-cell markers (dated by TCRdb to the early 2020s). For the wider study: TCR beta-chain repertoires were profiled in sorted CD3+CD56+NKG2C+, CD3+CD56+NKG2C- and CD3+CD56-NKG2C+ T-cell subsets from several donors. The study sequenced eight donors, all healthy volunteers chosen at random: three men and five women. Seven of the eight sequenced donors were HCMV-seropositive and one was HCMV-seronegative. Libraries were sequenced as 2 x 150 bp reads on Illumina HiSeq 2000/2500, MiSeq or NextSeq.

Comment on this clonotype: It has no known antigen specificity.

What the work shows at the level of the full study, not this receptor alone: Those dominant clonotypes were again the most abundant among CD3+CD56-NKG2C+ cells in a few donors, at about 28.3-65%. In several donors, the dominant CD3+CD56+NKG2C+ clonotypes ranked among the top 10 CD8+ clonotypes, making up roughly 1.0-7.5% of CD8+ T cells. Whether the expanded NKG2C-expressing T cell clones were specific for HCMV antigens remained unclear.

To determine HCMV serostatus, a commercial ELISA kit was used to detect HCMV-specific IgG in serum. Ficoll density gradient centrifugation was used to isolate peripheral blood mononuclear cells from blood. Taken from cysteine to phenylalanine, the CDR3 has 13 residues. No DNA is given. For CDR1 and CDR2, the germline V gene (reference sequence) lists DFQATT and SNEGSKA. The reads were generated on an Illumina HiSeq 2000. The TCR beta cDNA libraries were made using 5'RACE template switching, a step that added both a universal primer site and unique molecular identifiers. cDNA synthesis was primed from the TCR beta constant segment and was followed by two successive PCR amplification steps. The authors processed their data as follows. MIGEC was used to demultiplex reads and group the reads by UMI, and MiTCR was used to assemble and quantify clonotypes. Only TCR cDNA sequences supported by at least two reads were kept to exclude erroneous sequences. The tcR package was used for downstream repertoire analysis, and clonotypes were matched across fractions by CDR3 nucleotide sequence plus V segment. VDJmatch was used to annotate antigen specificity against VDJdb, with one amino acid substitution in CDR3 allowed. TCRdb reprocessed the reads; each CDR3 protein sequence makes one entry, and DNA is unavailable. These V and J calls rely on TCRdb rather than the paper's analysis. The sample's table lists a count of fewer than 18,000 distinct CDR3 sequences. Together, the top ten hold 59% of the sample.

The material sequenced was blood T cells: a sorted CD56 or NKG2C T cell subset, CD4+ or CD8+ T cells, or bulk PBMC T cells (not recorded which). The V gene is TRBV20-1 and the J gene is TRBJ1-5; there is no DNA to check the TCRdb D call of TRBD1. This receptor was obtained from a man between 18 and 69 years old in good health. The CDR3 corresponds to CSVQQGLNQPQHF.